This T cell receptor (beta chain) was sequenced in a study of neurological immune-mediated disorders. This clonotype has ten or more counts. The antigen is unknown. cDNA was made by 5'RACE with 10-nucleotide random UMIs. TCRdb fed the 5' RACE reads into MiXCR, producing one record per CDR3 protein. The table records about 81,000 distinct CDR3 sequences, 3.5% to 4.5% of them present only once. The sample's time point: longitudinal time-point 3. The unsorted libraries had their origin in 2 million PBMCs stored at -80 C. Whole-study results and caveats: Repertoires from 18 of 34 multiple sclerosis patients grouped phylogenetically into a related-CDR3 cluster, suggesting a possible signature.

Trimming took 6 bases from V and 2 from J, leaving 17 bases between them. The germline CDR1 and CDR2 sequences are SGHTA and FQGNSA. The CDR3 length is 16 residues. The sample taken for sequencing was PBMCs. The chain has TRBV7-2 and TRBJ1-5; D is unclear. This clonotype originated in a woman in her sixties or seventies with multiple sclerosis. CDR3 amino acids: CASRLGSRSGNQPQHF. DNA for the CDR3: TGTGCCAGCAGGTTGGGTTCCCGTTCTGGCAATCAGCCCCAGCATTTT. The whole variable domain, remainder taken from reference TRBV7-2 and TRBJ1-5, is GAGVSQSPSNKVTEKGKDVELRCDPISGHTALYWYRQSLGQGLEFLIYFQGNSAPDKSGLPSDRFSAERTGGSVSTLTIQRTQQEDSAVYLCASRLGSRSGNQPQHFGDGTRLSIL.